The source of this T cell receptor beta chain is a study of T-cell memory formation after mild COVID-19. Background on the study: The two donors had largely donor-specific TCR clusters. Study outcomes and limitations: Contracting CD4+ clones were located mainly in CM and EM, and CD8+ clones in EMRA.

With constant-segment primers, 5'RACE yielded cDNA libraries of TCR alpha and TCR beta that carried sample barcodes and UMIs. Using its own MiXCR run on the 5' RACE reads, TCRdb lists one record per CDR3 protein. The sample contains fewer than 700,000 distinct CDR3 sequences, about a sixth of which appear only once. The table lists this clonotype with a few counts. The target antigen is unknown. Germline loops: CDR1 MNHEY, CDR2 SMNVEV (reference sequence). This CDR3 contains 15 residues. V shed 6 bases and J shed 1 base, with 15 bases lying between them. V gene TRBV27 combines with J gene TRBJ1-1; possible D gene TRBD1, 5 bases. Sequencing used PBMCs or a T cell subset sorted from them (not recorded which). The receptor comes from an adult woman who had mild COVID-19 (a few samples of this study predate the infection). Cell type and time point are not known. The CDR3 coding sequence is TGTGCCAGCAGATGGCGGACGGGGGAGAACACTGAAGCTTTCTTT. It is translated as CASRWRTGENTEAFF.